This T cell receptor beta chain was obtained from a study of PD-L1 blockade in urothelial cancer. About the research overall: Patients' prior chemotherapy regimens numbered 0 to 3. Study results and limitations: Tumor-associated clones in blood expanded more at 3 weeks in durable-benefit patients.

The repertoire was sequenced with immunoSEQ multiplex PCR; TCRdb's copy has only in-frame clones and lacks some. The sample includes approximately 90,000 clones, roughly 84% seen only once; the top ten take roughly 2%. Time point meaning: pretreatment peripheral blood. Germline-derived CDR1 and CDR2 are GTSNPN and SVGIG (reference sequence). The CDR3 extends over 16 amino acids. V was pared by 0 bases and J by 0 bases, with 12 bases between. Worth noting for this clone: Its specificity is not known.

The TCR originated in a man in his fifties or sixties with urothelial cancer. The sequenced sample was PBMCs, obtained around atezolizumab (anti-PD-L1) treatment. V is TRBV30 and J is TRBJ1-5; tentative D call: TRBD1 (5 bases). CDR3 nucleotide sequence: TGTGCCTGGAGTGTTACAGGTTATTATAGCAATCAGCCCCAGCATTTT. This translates into CAWSVTGYYSNQPQHF. Drawing the rest from reference TRBV30 and TRBJ1-5, the complete variable domain is SQTIHQWPATLVQPVGSPLSLECTVEGTSNPNLYWYRQAAGRGLQLLFYSVGIGQISSEVPQNLSASRPQDRQFILSSKKLLLSDSGFYLCAWSVTGYYSNQPQHFGDGTRLSIL.